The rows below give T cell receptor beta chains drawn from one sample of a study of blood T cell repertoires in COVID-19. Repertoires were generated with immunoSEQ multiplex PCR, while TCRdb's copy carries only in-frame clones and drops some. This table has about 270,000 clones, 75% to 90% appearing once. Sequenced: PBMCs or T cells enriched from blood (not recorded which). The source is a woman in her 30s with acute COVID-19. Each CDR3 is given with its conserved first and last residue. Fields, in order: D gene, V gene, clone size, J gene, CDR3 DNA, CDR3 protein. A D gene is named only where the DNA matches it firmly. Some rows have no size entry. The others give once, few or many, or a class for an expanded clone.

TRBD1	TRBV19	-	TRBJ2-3	TGTGCCAGTAGTACCCTTTTGACAGGGTCGTTCACAGATACGCAGTATTTT	CASSTLLTGSFTDTQYF
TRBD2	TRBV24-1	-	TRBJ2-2	TGTGCCACCAGTGACCGACTAGCGGGAGTCAGTGCCGGGGAGCTGTTTTTT	CATSDRLAGVSAGELFF
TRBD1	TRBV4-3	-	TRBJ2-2	TGCGCCAGCAGCCAAGGCCCACAGGGACAGCGGACCGGGGAGCTGTTTTTT	CASSQGPQGQRTGELFF
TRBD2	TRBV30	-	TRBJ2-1	TGTGCCTGGACTTGGGTAGCGGGAGTGAATGAGCAGTTCTTC	CAWTWVAGVNEQFF
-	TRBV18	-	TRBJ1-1	TGTGCCAGCTCACAGTCCGAGGGTCTCATGAACACTGAAGCTTTCTTT	CASSQSEGLMNTEAFF
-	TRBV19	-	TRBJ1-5	TGTGCCAGTAGTATATCACGGCAAAGCGATCAGCCCCAGCATTTT	CASSISRQSDQPQHF
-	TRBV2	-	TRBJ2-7	TGTGCCAGCAGTGACAGGTTTGGGTCGCGCTCCTACGAGCAGTACTTC	CASSDRFGSRSYEQYF
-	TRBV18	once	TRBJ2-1	TGTGCCAGCTCACCGACTCGAGGTGGAGCAAACAATGAGCAGTTCTTC	CASSPTRGGANNEQFF
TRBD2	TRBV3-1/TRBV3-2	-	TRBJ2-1	TGTGCCAGCAGCCTCAGCGGGAGGGGGGACAATGAGCAGTTCTTC	CASSLSGRGDNEQFF
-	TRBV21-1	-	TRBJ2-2	TGTGCCAGCAGCAAAGAGAACCGGGACAGTAGATCTTCGGGGGAGCTGTTTTTT	CASSKENRDSRSSGELFF
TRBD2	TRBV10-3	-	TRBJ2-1	TGTGCCATCAGCCCTTCTCCGGGACTAGCGGGAGAGAATGAGCAGTTCTTC	CAISPSPGLAGENEQFF
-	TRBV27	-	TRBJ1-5	TGTGCCAGCACCCCGGGGGGGGTGGATGGCAATCAGCCCCAGCATTTT	CASTPGGVDGNQPQHF
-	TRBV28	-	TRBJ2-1	TGTGCCAGCAGATTTGGGGACACTGGGACTGAGCAGTTCTTC	CASRFGDTGTEQFF
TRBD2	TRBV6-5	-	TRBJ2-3	TGTGCCAGCATGACCGGGACTAGCACCACAGATACGCAGTATTTT	CASMTGTSTTDTQYF
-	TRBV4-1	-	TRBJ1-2	TGCGCCAGCAGCCAAGATCGGTATGGCTACACCTTC	CASSQDRYGYTF
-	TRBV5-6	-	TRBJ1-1	TGTGCCAGCAGCTGGTCACTCGGTGGGAGAACTGAAGCTTTCTTT	CASSWSLGGRTEAFF
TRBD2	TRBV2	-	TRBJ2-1	TGTGCCAGCAACCTAGCGGGGGGTTACAATGAGCAGTTCTTC	CASNLAGGYNEQFF
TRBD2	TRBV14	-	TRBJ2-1	TGTGCCAGCAGCCAAAGTGGCGGGGGGTACAATGAGCAGTTCTTC	CASSQSGGGYNEQFF
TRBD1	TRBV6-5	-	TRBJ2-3	TGTGCCAGCAGTCAGCAGGGGGCTAAGGATACGCAGTATTTT	CASSQQGAKDTQYF
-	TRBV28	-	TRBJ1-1	TGTGCCAGCAGTTCGGGGACACTGATGGCTGAAGCTTTCTTT	CASSSGTLMAEAFF
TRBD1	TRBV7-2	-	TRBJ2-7	TGTGCCAGCACCTCGCGACAGGGTCCCTACGAGCAGTACTTC	CASTSRQGPYEQYF
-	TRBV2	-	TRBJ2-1	TGTGCCAGCAGGGCCTCCAATGAGCAGTTCTTC	CASRASNEQFF
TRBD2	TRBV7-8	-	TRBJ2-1	TGTGCCAGCAGCCTTGACAGGGGACTAGCGGACAATGAGCAGTTCTTC	CASSLDRGLADNEQFF
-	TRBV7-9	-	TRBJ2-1	TGTGCCAGCGAGGGTTCCTACAATGAGCAGTTCTTC	CASEGSYNEQFF
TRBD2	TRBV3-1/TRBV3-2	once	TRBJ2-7	TGTGCCAGCAGCCATACTAGCGGGAATTACGAGCAGTACTTC	CASSHTSGNYEQYF
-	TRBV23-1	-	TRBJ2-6	TGCGCCAGCAGGTGGAGCGGAACGTTCACTGGGGCCAACGTCCTGACTTTC	CASRWSGTFTGANVLTF
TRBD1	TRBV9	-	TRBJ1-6	TGTGCCAGCAGCCCTACTCTTACCGGGACAGGGAATAATTCACCCCTCCACTTT	CASSPTLTGTGNNSPLHF
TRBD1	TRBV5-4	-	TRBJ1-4	TGTGCCAGCAGCTTCGGGACAGCTCTAAGCCCCCCCGCGGAACTGTTTTTT	CASSFGTALSPPAELFF
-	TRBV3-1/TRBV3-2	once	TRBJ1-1	TGTGCCAGCAGCCAAGATCGGGGGGTTGGAGCTTTCTTT	CASSQDRGVGAFF
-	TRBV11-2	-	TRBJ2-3	TGTGCCAGCAGCTTAGGAGGCGGCGTAGATACGCAGTATTTT	CASSLGGGVDTQYF
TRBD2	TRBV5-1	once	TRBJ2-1	TGCGCCAGCAGCTTGGTGGCGGGAGGGTTTGAGGAGCAGTTCTTC	CASSLVAGGFEEQFF
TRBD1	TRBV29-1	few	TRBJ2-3	TGCAGCACAAACACAGGGGACCCCACAGATACGCAGTATTTT	CSTNTGDPTDTQYF
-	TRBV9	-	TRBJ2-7	TGTGCCAGCAGCGTAGAGTGGAGGGACGAGCAGTACTTC	CASSVEWRDEQYF
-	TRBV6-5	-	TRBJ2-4	TGTGCCAGCAGAGCGGATAGGTCGGCCAAAAACATTCAGTACTTC	CASRADRSAKNIQYF
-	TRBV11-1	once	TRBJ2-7	TGTGCCAGCAGCCCCGATGTAGCTGAGCAGTACTTC	CASSPDVAEQYF
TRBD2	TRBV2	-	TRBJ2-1	TGTGCCAGCAGTGAAGGGGCGGGAGGGCCCTACAATGAGCAGTTCTTC	CASSEGAGGPYNEQFF
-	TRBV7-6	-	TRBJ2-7	TGTGCCAGCAGTGGAGGACGGTTTTACGAGCAGTACTTC	CASSGGRFYEQYF
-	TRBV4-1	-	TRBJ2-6	TGCGCCAGCAGCTTCCGGGACATCGGGGCCAACGTCCTGACTTTC	CASSFRDIGANVLTF
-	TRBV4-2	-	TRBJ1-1	TGTGCCAGCAGCCAAGTTCCAGGGATTGAAGCTTTCTTT	CASSQVPGIEAFF
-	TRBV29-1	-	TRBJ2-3	TGCAGCGTTGAAGATAAGGCTAGCCCCACAGATACGCAGTATTTT	CSVEDKASPTDTQYF
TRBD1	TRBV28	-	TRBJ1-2	TGTGCCAGCAGTTTCGGAGGGGGACAGGGTGGTGGCTACACCTTC	CASSFGGGQGGGYTF
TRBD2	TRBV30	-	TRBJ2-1	TGTGCCTGGAGTTTCACTCGGACTAGCGGACTATACAATGAGCAGTTCTTC	CAWSFTRTSGLYNEQFF
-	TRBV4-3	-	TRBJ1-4	TGCGCCAGCAGCCAAAACGGTCAGGGGAATGAAAAACTGTTTTTT	CASSQNGQGNEKLFF
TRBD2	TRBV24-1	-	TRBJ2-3	TGTGCCACCAGTGAATGGACTAGCGGGAGGACAGATACGCAGTATTTT	CATSEWTSGRTDTQYF
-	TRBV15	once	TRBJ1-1	TGTGCCACCAGCACCGAGCGGAACACTGAAGCTTTCTTT	CATSTERNTEAFF
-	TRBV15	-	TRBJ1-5	TGTGCCACCAGCTCCGGGAAGTATCAGCCCCAGCATTTT	CATSSGKYQPQHF
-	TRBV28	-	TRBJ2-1	TGTGCCAGCAGATTAATAAATGAGCAGTTCTTC	CASRLINEQFF
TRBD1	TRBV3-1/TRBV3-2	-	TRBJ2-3	TGTGCCAGCACTACAGGGGGCTCGAGATATTTT	CASTTGGSRYF
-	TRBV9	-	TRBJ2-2	TGTGCCAGCAGCGAGCAGGGGGGTACCGGGGAGCTGTTTTTT	CASSEQGGTGELFF
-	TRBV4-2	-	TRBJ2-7	TGTGCCAGCAGCCAAGATTCAGGGGTACTCTACGAGCAGTACTTC	CASSQDSGVLYEQYF
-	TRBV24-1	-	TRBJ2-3	TGTGCCACCAGTGATCGCCCGGACAGATTCACAGATACGCAGTATTTT	CATSDRPDRFTDTQYF